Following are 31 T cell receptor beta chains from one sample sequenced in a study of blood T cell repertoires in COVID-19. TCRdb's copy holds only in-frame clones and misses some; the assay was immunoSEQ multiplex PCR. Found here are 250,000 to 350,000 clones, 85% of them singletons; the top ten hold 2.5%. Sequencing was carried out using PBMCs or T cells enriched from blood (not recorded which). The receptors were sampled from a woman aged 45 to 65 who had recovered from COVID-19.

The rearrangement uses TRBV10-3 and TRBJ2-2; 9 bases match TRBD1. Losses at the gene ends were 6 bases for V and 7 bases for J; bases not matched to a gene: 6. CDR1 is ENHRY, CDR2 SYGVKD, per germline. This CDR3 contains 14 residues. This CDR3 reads CAISAGQGFGELFF. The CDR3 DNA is TGTGCCATCAGCGCGGGACAGGGCTTCGGGGAGCTGTTTTTT.

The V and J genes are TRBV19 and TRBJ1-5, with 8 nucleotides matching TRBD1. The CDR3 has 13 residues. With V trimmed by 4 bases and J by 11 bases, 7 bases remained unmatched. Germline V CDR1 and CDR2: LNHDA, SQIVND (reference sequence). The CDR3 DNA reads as TGTGCCAGTAGTACCATGCGACAGGGGTCCCAGCATTTT. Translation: CASSTMRQGSQHF.

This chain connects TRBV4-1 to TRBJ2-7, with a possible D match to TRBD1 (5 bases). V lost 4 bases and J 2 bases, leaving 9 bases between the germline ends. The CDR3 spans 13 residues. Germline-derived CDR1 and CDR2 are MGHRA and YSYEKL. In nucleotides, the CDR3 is TGCGCCAGCAGCCCCAGACAGACCTACGAGCAGTACTTC. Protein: CASSPRQTYEQYF.

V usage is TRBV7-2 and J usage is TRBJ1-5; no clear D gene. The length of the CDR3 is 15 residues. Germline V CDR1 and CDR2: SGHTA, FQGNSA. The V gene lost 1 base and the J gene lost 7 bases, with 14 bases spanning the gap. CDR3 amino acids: CASSLDAARAQPQHF. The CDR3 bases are TGTGCCAGCAGCTTAGACGCCGCGAGGGCCCAGCCCCAGCATTTT.

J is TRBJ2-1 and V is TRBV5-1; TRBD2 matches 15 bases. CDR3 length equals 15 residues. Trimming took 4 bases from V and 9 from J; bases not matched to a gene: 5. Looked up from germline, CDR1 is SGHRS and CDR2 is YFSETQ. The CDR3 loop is CASSVGLAGGSEQFF. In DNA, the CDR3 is TGCGCCAGCAGCGTCGGACTAGCGGGAGGGAGTGAGCAGTTCTTC.

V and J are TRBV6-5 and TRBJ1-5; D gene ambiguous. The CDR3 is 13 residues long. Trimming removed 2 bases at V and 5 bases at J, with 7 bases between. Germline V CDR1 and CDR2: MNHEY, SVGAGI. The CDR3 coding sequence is TGTGCCAGCAGTTACGGGCCCCATCAGCCCCAGCATTTT. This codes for CASSYGPHQPQHF.

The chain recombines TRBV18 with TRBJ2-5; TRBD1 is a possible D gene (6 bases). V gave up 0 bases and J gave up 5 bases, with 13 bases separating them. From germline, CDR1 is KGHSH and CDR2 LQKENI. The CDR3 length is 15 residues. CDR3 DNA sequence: TGTGCCAGCTCACCACCGAACAGGGATCGGGAGACCCAGTACTTC. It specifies CASSPPNRDRETQYF.

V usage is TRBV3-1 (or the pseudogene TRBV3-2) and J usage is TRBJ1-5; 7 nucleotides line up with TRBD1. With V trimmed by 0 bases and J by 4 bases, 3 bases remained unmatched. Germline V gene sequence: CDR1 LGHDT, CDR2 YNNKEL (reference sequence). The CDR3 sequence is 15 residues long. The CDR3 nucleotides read TGTGCCAGCAGCCAAGACTCGACAGGGAATCAGCCCCAGCATTTT. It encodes CASSQDSTGNQPQHF.

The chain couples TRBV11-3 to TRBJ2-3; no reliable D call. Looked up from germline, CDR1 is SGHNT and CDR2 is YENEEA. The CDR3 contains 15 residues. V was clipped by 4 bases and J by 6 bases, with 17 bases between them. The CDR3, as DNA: TGTGCCAGCAGCTCAGACGGTACTTTATCGGATACGCAGTATTTT. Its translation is CASSSDGTLSDTQYF.

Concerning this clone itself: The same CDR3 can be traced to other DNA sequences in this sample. The CDR3 coding sequence is TGTGCCAGCAGTTCAGACAGGGACTATGGCTACACCTTC. It is translated as CASSSDRDYGYTF. V is TRBV12-3 or TRBV12-4 and J is TRBJ1-2; 7 positions agree with TRBD1. The CDR3 contains 13 residues. J gave up 3 bases and V 4 bases, and 2 bases lay outside the gene matches.

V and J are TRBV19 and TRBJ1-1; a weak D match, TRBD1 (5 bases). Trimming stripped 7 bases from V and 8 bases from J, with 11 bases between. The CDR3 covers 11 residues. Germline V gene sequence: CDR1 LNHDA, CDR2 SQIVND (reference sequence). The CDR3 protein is CASTGFREAFF. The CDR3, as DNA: TGTGCCAGTACAGGGTTCCGCGAAGCTTTCTTT. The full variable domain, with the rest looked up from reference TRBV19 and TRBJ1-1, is DGGITQSPKYLFRKEGQNVTLSCEQNLNHDAMYWYRQDPGQGLRLIYYSQIVNDFQKGDIAEGYSVSREKKESFPLTVTSAQKNPTAFYLCASTGFREAFFGQGTRLTVV.

This CDR3 reads CASSPHSSEETQYF. The CDR3 bases are TGTGCCAGCAGCCCCCACTCGAGCGAGGAGACCCAGTACTTC. The V and J genes are TRBV7-8 and TRBJ2-5; no definite D call. This CDR3 is built from 14 residues. CDR1 SGHVS and CDR2 FQNEAQ come from the germline V gene. V was trimmed by 5 bases and J by 5 bases, leaving 15 bases between them.

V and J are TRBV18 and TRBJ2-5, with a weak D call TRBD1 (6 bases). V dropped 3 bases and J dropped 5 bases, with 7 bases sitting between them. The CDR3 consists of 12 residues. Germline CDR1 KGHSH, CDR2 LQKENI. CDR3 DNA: TGTGCCAGCTCACCCCAGGGGGAGACCCAGTACTTC. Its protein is CASSPQGETQYF.

The chain's CDR3 is CASSDIQGFQPQHF. CDR3 in DNA: TGTGCCAGTAGTGACATACAGGGGTTTCAGCCCCAGCATTTT. The chain links TRBV19 to TRBJ1-5; 7 bases map to TRBD1. CDR3 length: 14 amino acids. J gave up 6 bases and V 5 bases, and 7 bases lay outside the gene matches. Germline V gene lookup returns CDR1 LNHDA and CDR2 SQIVND (reference sequence).

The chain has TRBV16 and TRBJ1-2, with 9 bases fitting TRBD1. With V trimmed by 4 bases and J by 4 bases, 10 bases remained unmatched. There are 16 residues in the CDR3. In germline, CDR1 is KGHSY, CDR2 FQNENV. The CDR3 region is CASSLDQGQGSYGYTF. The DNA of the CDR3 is TGTGCCAGCAGCCTCGACCAGGGACAGGGAAGCTATGGCTACACCTTC.

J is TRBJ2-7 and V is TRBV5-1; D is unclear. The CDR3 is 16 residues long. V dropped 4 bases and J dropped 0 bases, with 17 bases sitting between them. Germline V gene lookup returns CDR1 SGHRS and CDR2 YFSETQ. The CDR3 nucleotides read TGCGCCAGCAGCCCCCGGCGGAGCTCACTCTCCTACGAGCAGTACTTC. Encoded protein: CASSPRRSSLSYEQYF. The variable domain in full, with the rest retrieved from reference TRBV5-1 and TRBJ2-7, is KAGVTQTPRYLIKTRGQQVTLSCSPISGHRSVSWYQQTPGQGLQFLFEYFSETQRNKGNFPGRFSGRQFSNSRSEMNVSTLELGDSALYLCASSPRRSSLSYEQYFGPGTRLTVT.

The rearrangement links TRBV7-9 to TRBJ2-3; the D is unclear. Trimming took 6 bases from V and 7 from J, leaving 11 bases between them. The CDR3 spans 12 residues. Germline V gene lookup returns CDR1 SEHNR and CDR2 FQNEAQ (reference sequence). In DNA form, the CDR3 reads TGTGCCAGCAGGACCCTAGAATATACGCAGTATTTT. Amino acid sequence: CASRTLEYTQYF.

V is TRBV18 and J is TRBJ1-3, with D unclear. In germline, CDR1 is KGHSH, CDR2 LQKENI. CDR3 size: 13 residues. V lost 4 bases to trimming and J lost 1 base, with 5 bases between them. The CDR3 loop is CASSRGSGNTIYF. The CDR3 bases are TGTGCCAGCTCACGAGGATCTGGAAACACCATATATTTT.

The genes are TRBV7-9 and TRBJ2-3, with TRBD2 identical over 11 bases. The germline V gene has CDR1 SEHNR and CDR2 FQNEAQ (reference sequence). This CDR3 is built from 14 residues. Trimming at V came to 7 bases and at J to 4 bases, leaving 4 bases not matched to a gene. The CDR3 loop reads CASTYSGRADTQYF. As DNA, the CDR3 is TGTGCCAGCACCTATAGCGGGAGGGCAGATACGCAGTATTTT.

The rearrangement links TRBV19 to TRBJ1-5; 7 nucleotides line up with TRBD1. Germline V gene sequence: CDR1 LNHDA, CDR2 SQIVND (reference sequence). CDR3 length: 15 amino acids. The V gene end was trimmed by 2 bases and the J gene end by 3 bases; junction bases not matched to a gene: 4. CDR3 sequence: CASSITGDFNQPQHF. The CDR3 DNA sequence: TGTGCCAGTAGTATAACAGGGGATTTCAATCAGCCCCAGCATTTT. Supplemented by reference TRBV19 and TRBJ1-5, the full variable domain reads DGGITQSPKYLFRKEGQNVTLSCEQNLNHDAMYWYRQDPGQGLRLIYYSQIVNDFQKGDIAEGYSVSREKKESFPLTVTSAQKNPTAFYLCASSITGDFNQPQHFGDGTRLSIL.

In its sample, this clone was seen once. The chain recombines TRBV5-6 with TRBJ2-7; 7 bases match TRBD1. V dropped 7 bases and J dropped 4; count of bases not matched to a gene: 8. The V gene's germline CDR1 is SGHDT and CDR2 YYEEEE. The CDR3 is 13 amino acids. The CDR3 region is CASCDRVFYEQYF. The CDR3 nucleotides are TGTGCCAGCTGTGACAGGGTTTTTTACGAGCAGTACTTC.

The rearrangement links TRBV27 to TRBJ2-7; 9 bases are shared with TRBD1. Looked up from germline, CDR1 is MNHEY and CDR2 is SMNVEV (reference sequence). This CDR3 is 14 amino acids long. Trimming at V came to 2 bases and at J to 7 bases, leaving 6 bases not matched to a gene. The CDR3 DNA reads TGTGCCAGCAGTTTAAGGTGGACAGGGGTGGAGCAGTACTTC. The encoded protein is CASSLRWTGVEQYF.

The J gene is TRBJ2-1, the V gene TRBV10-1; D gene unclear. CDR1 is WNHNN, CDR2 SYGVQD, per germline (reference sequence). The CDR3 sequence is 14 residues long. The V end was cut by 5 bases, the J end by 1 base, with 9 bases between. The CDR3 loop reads CASSPTGSYNEQFF. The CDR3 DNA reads TGCGCCAGCAGTCCAACCGGTTCCTACAATGAGCAGTTCTTC.

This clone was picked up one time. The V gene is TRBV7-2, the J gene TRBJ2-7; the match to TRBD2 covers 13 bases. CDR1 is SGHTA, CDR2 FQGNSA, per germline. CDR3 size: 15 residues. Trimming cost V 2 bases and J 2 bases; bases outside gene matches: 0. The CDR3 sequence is CASSLTSGRAYEQYF. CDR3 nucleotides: TGTGCCAGCAGCTTAACTAGCGGGAGGGCCTACGAGCAGTACTTC.

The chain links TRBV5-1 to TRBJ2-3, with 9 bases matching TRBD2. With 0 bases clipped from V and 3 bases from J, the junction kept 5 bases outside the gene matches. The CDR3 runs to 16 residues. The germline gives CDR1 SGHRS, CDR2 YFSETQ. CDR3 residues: CASSLDSGGVTDTQYF. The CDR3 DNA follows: TGCGCCAGCAGCTTGGATAGCGGGGGAGTGACAGATACGCAGTATTTT.

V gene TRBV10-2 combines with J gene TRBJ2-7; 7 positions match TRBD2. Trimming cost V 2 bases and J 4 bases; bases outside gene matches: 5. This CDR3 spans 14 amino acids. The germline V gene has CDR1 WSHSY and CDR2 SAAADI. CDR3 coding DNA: TGCGCCAGCAGTGAGGCGCGGGGGAGATACGAGCAGTACTTC. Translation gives CASSEARGRYEQYF.

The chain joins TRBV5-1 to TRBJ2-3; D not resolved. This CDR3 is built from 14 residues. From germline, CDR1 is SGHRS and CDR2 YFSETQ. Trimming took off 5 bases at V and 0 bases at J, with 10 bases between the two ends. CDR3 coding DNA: TGCGCCAGCAGGGCGGCATCTAGCACAGATACGCAGTATTTT. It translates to CASRAASSTDTQYF.

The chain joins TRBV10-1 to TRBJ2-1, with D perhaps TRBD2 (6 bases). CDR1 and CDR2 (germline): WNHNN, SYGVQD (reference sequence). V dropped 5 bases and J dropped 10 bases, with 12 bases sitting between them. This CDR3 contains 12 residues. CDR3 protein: CASSPSAREQFF. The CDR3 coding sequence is TGCGCCAGCAGTCCTAGCGCAAGAGAGCAGTTCTTC.

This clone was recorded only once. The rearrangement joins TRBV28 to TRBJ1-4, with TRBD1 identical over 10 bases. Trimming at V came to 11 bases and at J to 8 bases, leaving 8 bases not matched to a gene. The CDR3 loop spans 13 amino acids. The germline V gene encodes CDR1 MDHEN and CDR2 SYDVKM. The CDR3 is CALRDRGGEKLFF. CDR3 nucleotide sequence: TGTGCCTTGCGGGACAGGGGAGGGGAAAAACTGTTTTTT.

CDR3 protein: CASSEEGRPGYEQYF. As DNA, the CDR3 is TGTGCCAGCAGTGAAGAGGGCAGACCGGGGTACGAGCAGTACTTC. The chain joins TRBV2 to TRBJ2-7; possibly TRBD2 for D (5 bases). This CDR3 has 15 residues. Trimming cost V 1 base and J 4 bases, with 14 bases left between them. CDR1 is SNHLY and CDR2 is FYNNEI in the germline V gene.

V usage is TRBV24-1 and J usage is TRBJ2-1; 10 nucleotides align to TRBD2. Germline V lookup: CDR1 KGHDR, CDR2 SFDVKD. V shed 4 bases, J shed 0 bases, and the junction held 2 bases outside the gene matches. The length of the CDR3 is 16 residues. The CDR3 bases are TGTGCCACCAGTGAGGTAGCGGGGGGCTCCTACAATGAGCAGTTCTTC. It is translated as CATSEVAGGSYNEQFF.